These 24 T cell receptor beta chains came from one sample sequenced in a study of STAT5B mutations in CD4+ large granular lymphocyte leukemia. Sequencing used immunoSEQ multiplex PCR; TCRdb keeps in-frame clones, though not all of them. The top ten clones hold almost 0.65% of a sample with about 24,000 clones, approximately 79% of them seen once. Sample: CD4+ T cells from blood buffy coats. The source is a human donor in good health.

V and J are TRBV7-8 and TRBJ2-7; D remains ambiguous. This CDR3 has 14 residues. CDR1 is SGHVS, CDR2 FQNEAQ, per germline. The V gene lost 1 base and the J gene lost 2 bases, with 9 bases spanning the gap. The CDR3 coding sequence is TGTGCCAGCAGCTTAGGGTCGGAAACCTACGAGCAGTACTTC. Amino acids: CASSLGSETYEQYF.

The rearrangement uses TRBV27 and TRBJ1-2; unclear D gene. The V end lost 4 bases, the J end lost 0 bases, and 15 bases lay between the germline ends. CDR1 and CDR2 (germline): MNHEY, SMNVEV (reference sequence). The CDR3 length is 16 residues. CDR3 in DNA: TGTGCCAGCAGTTCCACCCTACTGCGACCTAACTATGGCTACACCTTC. Its translation is CASSSTLLRPNYGYTF.

The rearrangement uses TRBV10-3 and TRBJ2-3, with 9 bases fitting TRBD2. Germline CDR1 reads ENHRY; CDR2 reads SYGVKD. The CDR3 runs 17 residues. Germline trimming cut 0 bases from V and 5 bases from J; bases unmatched to any gene: 9. The CDR3 DNA reads TGTGCCATCAGTGAGTCGACTCGGCGGGGGGGCCGAGATACGCAGTATTTT. This gives the protein CAISESTRRGGRDTQYF.

The V and J genes are TRBV10-3 and TRBJ1-2; no firm D call. Trimming shortened V by 4 bases and J by 4 bases, and 16 bases separated the two germline ends. From germline, CDR1 is ENHRY and CDR2 SYGVKD. This CDR3 comprises 15 residues. The CDR3 sequence: CAISVGRSKGYGYTF. The CDR3 DNA reads as TGTGCCATCAGTGTCGGCAGGTCCAAGGGCTATGGCTACACCTTC.

This chain links TRBV29-1 with TRBJ1-2; no clear D gene. This CDR3 is 10 amino acids long. Looked up from germline, CDR1 is SQVTM and CDR2 is ANQGSEA. Trimming took off 4 bases at V and 8 bases at J, with 8 bases between the two ends. CDR3 amino acids: CSVGEGGYTF. The DNA of the CDR3 is TGCAGCGTTGGTGAGGGCGGCTACACCTTC.

The chain combines TRBV10-3 with TRBJ2-3; 12 bases line up with TRBD2. This CDR3 comprises 16 residues. Looked up from germline, CDR1 is ENHRY and CDR2 is SYGVKD. V lost 4 bases to trimming and J lost 3 bases; unmatched junction nucleotides: 5. CDR3 nucleotide sequence: TGTGCCATCAGTGCCTCTAGCGGGGGGGCAACAGATACGCAGTATTTT. Amino acid sequence: CAISASSGGATDTQYF.

The CDR3 DNA sequence: TGTGCCAGCAGCCGAAAATGGGGCCAAGGGGAGACCCAGTACTTC. Protein sequence: CASSRKWGQGETQYF. The chain carries TRBV5-6 and TRBJ2-5; weak D call: TRBD1 (5 bases). This CDR3 region has 15 residues. The germline V gene encodes CDR1 SGHDT and CDR2 YYEEEE. With 4 bases removed from V and 5 bases from J, the gap between germline ends came to 18 bases.

This chain uses TRBV28 with TRBJ2-7; tentative D call: TRBD2 (6 bases). Germline CDR1 reads MDHEN; CDR2 reads SYDVKM. The CDR3 sequence is 14 residues long. Trimming left V 6 bases short and J 3 bases short, with 15 bases between. CDR3 protein: CASRPRPGVYEQYF. DNA of the CDR3: TGTGCCAGCAGACCGCGTCCGGGGGTCTACGAGCAGTACTTC.

This clone turned up a few times. The J gene is TRBJ1-1, the V gene TRBV5-1, with D possibly matching TRBD1 (6 bases). CDR1 and CDR2 from the germline V gene are SGHRS and YFSETQ. V gave up 4 bases and J gave up 4 bases, with 14 bases separating them. The CDR3 length is 14 residues. The CDR3, as DNA: TGCGCCAGCAGCCCAACAGGGATCGGCACTGAAGCTTTCTTT. It is translated as CASSPTGIGTEAFF. Full variable domain (missing parts from reference TRBV5-1 and TRBJ1-1): KAGVTQTPRYLIKTRGQQVTLSCSPISGHRSVSWYQQTPGQGLQFLFEYFSETQRNKGNFPGRFSGRQFSNSRSEMNVSTLELGDSALYLCASSPTGIGTEAFFGQGTRLTVV.

The chain employs TRBV7-2 and TRBJ2-3; 12 bases map to TRBD2. The CDR3 loop spans 17 amino acids. CDR1 is SGHTA, CDR2 FQGNSA, per germline. J was trimmed by 2 bases and V by 1 base; bases with no gene match: 4. CDR3 region: CASSLDPSGGVTDTQYF. Written as DNA, the CDR3 is TGTGCCAGCAGCTTAGATCCTAGCGGGGGGGTCACAGATACGCAGTATTTT.

The table lists this clone with a few counts. This chain connects TRBV13 to TRBJ1-1; the D is unclear. Germline V gives CDR1 PRHDT, CDR2 FYEKMQ (reference sequence). CDR3 length: 12 amino acids. Trimming pared 3 bases from V and 10 bases from J, leaving 12 bases between. The CDR3 reads CASSLDLGVAFF. DNA for the CDR3: TGTGCCAGCAGCTTGGATCTGGGCGTAGCTTTCTTT.

The sample holds one count of this clone. The chain carries TRBV11-2 and TRBJ2-7; TRBD2 matches at 10 bases. J gave up 6 bases and V 5 bases, and 16 bases lay outside the gene matches. CDR1 and CDR2 (germline): SGHAT, FQNNGV. This CDR3 contains 17 residues. CDR3 nucleotide sequence: TGTGCCAGCAGCCAAAACCGAGCGGGGGGGCCTGGGGGCGAGCAGTACTTC. Translating gives CASSQNRAGGPGGEQYF.

The chain joins TRBV13 to TRBJ2-3; D could derive from TRBD1 or TRBD2 (6 bases each). The V gene's germline CDR1 is PRHDT and CDR2 FYEKMQ (reference sequence). Trimming stripped 8 bases from V and 1 base from J, with 22 bases between. The CDR3 has 17 residues. The CDR3 sequence: CASGGGGPGLRTDTQYF. CDR3 DNA sequence: TGTGCCAGCGGGGGCGGAGGTCCGGGACTCCGCACAGATACGCAGTATTTT.

This chain links TRBV7-9 with TRBJ2-2; D may correspond to TRBD1 or TRBD2 (5 bases each). CDR1 and CDR2 from the germline V gene are SEHNR and FQNEAQ (reference sequence). Between the trimmed V and J ends, which lost 5 bases and 6 bases, there was a span of 16 bases. The CDR3 length is 15 residues. The CDR3 protein is CASSPGTVFAGELFF. CDR3 nucleotides: TGTGCCAGCAGCCCCGGGACGGTATTTGCCGGGGAGCTGTTTTTT.

The rearrangement uses TRBV4-2 and TRBJ2-1; no clear D. Trimming took off 0 bases at V and 5 bases at J, with 8 bases between the two ends. Germline assignment: CDR1 LGHNA and CDR2 YNFKEQ. The CDR3 has 14 amino acids. Here the CDR3 DNA reads TGTGCCAGCAGCCAAGACCCAGGAGACAATGAGCAGTTCTTC. It yields the protein CASSQDPGDNEQFF.

This chain links TRBV5-4 with TRBJ1-1; D gene ambiguous. The CDR3 totals 14 residues. CDR1 is SGHNT and CDR2 is YYREEE in the germline V gene (reference sequence). Between the trimmed V and J ends, which lost 4 bases and 1 base, there was a span of 11 bases. This CDR3 is CASSPRLGNTEAFF. The CDR3 DNA reads as TGTGCCAGCAGCCCACGTTTAGGGAACACTGAAGCTTTCTTT.

This clone was seen just once. The V call is TRBV10-3, the J call TRBJ2-1; 7 bases map to TRBD2. V lost 5 bases and J lost 4; bases outside the gene matches: 5. Germline V gene data show CDR1 as ENHRY and CDR2 as SYGVKD. The CDR3 is 14 amino acids. CDR3 residues: CAISKGLLYNEQFF. Here the CDR3 DNA reads TGTGCCATCAGTAAGGGACTACTTTACAATGAGCAGTTCTTC.

In regard to this clone: The junction departs from the called germline gene at one end, perhaps through a read error. V is TRBV25-1 and J is TRBJ1-1; D may be TRBD1 (6 bases). The CDR3 runs 13 residues. The germline V gene has CDR1 MGHDK and CDR2 SYGVNS. The CDR3 sequence is CASSDLRDTEAFF. DNA for the CDR3: TGTGCCAGCAGCGATTTACGGGACACCGAAGCTTTCTTT.

The genes are TRBV27 and TRBJ2-3, with D possibly being TRBD1 (6 bases). This CDR3 comprises 14 residues. Germline values: CDR1 MNHEY, CDR2 SMNVEV (reference sequence). The V and J ends lost 7 bases and 3 bases respectively, with 14 bases between them. Written as DNA, the CDR3 is TGTGCCAGCATTGCCGTAGGGGGTACAGATACGCAGTATTTT. Translating gives CASIAVGGTDTQYF.

Only a few counts were recorded for this clone. The chain uses TRBV5-1 and TRBJ2-1, with 8 bases that match TRBD1. This CDR3 is built from 14 residues. Germline assignment: CDR1 SGHRS and CDR2 YFSETQ. The V gene end was trimmed by 5 bases and the J gene end by 4 bases; junction bases not matched to a gene: 5. This chain's CDR3 is CASRRTGIYNEQFF. CDR3 bases: TGCGCCAGCAGGAGGACAGGGATATACAATGAGCAGTTCTTC.

The chain is built from TRBV19 and TRBJ2-1; TRBD1 matches at 10 bases. Germline values: CDR1 LNHDA, CDR2 SQIVND (reference sequence). Losses at the gene ends were 3 bases for V and 1 base for J; bases not matched to a gene: 0. The length of the CDR3 is 15 residues. The CDR3 bases are TGTGCCAGTAGTATGGGACAGGGGTCCTACAATGAGCAGTTCTTC. This gives the protein CASSMGQGSYNEQFF.

The chain links TRBV7-9 to TRBJ2-7; D is ambiguous. This CDR3 region has 13 residues. CDR1 and CDR2 (germline): SEHNR, FQNEAQ (reference sequence). V lost 2 bases, J lost 3 bases, and 8 bases lay in between. For the CDR3, the DNA is TGTGCCAGCAGCTTAAGTGTGGACTACGAGCAGTACTTC. Encoded protein: CASSLSVDYEQYF.

This clone showed up just a few times. This chain uses TRBV18 with TRBJ2-3; 11 nucleotides match TRBD1. The CDR3 is 16 residues long. Germline CDR1 reads KGHSH; CDR2 reads LQKENI. V dropped 5 bases and J dropped 4; count of bases not matched to a gene: 8. The CDR3 spells CASSSTGTGGPDTQYF. The CDR3 region has the DNA TGTGCCAGCTCATCTACCGGGACAGGGGGACCAGATACGCAGTATTTT.

The chain joins TRBV6-6 to TRBJ2-3, with 8 nucleotides matching TRBD2. The V gene's germline CDR1 is MNHNY and CDR2 SVGAGI (reference sequence). The ends lost 2 bases at V and 10 bases at J; junction bases unmatched: 14. The CDR3 loop spans 16 amino acids. The chain's CDR3 is CASSYVGSGGPVSQYF. CDR3 nucleotides: TGTGCCAGCAGTTACGTGGGGTCGGGGGGGCCTGTGTCGCAGTATTTT.